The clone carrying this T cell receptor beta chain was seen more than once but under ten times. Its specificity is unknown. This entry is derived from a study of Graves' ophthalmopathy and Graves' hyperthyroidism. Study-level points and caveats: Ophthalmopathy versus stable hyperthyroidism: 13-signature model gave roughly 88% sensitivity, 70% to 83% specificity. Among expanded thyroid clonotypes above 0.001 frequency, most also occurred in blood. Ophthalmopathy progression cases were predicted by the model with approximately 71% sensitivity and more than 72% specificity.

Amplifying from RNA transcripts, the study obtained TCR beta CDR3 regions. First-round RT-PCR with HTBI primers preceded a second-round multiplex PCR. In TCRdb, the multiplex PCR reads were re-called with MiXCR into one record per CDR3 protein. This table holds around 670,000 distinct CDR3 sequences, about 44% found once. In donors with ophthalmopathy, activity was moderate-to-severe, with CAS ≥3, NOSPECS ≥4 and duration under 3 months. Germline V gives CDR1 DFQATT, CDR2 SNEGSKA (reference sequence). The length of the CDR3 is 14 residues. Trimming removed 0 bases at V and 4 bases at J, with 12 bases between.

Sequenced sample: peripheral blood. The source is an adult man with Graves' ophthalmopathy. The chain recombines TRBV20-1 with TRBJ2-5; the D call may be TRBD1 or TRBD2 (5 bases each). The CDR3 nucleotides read TGCAGTGCTAGAGATATGAGGGGCCGAGAGACCCAGTACTTC. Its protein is CSARDMRGRETQYF.